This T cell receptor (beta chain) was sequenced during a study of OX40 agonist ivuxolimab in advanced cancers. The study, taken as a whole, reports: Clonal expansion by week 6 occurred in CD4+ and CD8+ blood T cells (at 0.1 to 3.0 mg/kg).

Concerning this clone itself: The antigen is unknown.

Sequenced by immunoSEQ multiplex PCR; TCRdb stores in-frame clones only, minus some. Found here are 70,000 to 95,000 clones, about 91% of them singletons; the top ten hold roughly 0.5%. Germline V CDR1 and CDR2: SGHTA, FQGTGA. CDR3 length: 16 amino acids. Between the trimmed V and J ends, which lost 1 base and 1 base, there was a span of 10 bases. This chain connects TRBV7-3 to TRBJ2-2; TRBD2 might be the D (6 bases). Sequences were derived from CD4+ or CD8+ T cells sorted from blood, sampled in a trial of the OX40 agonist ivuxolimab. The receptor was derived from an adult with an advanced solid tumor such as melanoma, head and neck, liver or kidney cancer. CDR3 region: CASSLNPGGNTGELFF. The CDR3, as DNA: TGTGCCAGCAGCTTAAACCCCGGGGGGAACACCGGGGAGCTGTTTTTT.